These T cell receptor beta chains were read from a single sample in a study of stem cell transplantation in POMP-related autoinflammatory disease. Sequencing was performed with immunoSEQ multiplex PCR; in TCRdb, only in-frame clones are kept and a portion is missing. The table records some 68,000 clones, about nine tenths of them present only once. The starting material was CD4+ T cells from PBMCs, obtained after stem cell transplantation. These receptors were taken from a human patient with POMP-related autoinflammation and immune dysregulation (PRAID). A share of the T cells may be of graft donor origin. CDR3s include the opening cysteine and the closing phenylalanine or tryptophan. Each record gives: J gene, V gene, clone size, D gene, CDR3 length, CDR3 DNA, CDR3 protein. The D gene is left open where the match is weak. Not all rows give a size; the values are once, few, many and, for expanded clones, a class.

TRBJ1-6,TRBV28,-,TRBD1,15,TGTGCCAGCATCGGGCCCGGGACAGGGGGCTCACCCCTCCACTTT,CASIGPGTGGSPLHF
TRBJ1-1,TRBV7-9,-,-,14,TGTGCCAGCAGCTTCCGGGACCAGAACACTGAAGCTTTCTTT,CASSFRDQNTEAFF
TRBJ1-1,TRBV27,-,-,13,TGTGCCAGCAGATGGGACGGGGGGACTGAAGCTTTCTTT,CASRWDGGTEAFF
TRBJ2-5,TRBV5-5,-,-,16,TGTGCCAGCAGCTTGGCCGGGGTAGGCCCACCGTGGGACCAGTACTTC,CASSLAGVGPPWDQYF
TRBJ2-1,TRBV6-5,-,TRBD2,13,TGTGCCAGTTTAACTAGCGGCATCAATGAGCAGTTCTTC,CASLTSGINEQFF
TRBJ2-3,TRBV7-9,-,TRBD2,15,TGTGCCAGCAGCAGACTAGCGGGAGTCACAGATACGCAGTATTTT,CASSRLAGVTDTQYF
TRBJ1-2,TRBV19,-,-,13,TGTGCCAGTAGCGTAAGGGGTAACTATGGCTACACCTTC,CASSVRGNYGYTF
TRBJ1-4,TRBV3-1/TRBV3-2,once,-,14,TGTGCCAGCAGCCGAGGGACGGGTAATGAAAAACTGTTTTTT,CASSRGTGNEKLFF
TRBJ1-1,TRBV18,-,-,13,TGTGCCAGCTCACCGGGGGCAGGGACTGAAGCTTTCTTT,CASSPGAGTEAFF
TRBJ2-7,TRBV5-1,-,-,11,TGCGCCAGCAGCTTGGGGGAAGAGCAGTACTTC,CASSLGEEQYF
TRBJ1-6,TRBV6-1,few,-,14,TGTGCCAGCAGTGAAGCGGGCTGGAATTCACCCCTCCACTTT,CASSEAGWNSPLHF
TRBJ2-5,TRBV6-5,-,-,12,TGTGCCAGCAGTTACTCACAAGAGACCCAGTACTTC,CASSYSQETQYF
TRBJ1-4,TRBV19,-,-,11,TGTGCCAGTAGTCAGAATGAAAAACTGTTTTTT,CASSQNEKLFF
TRBJ2-3,TRBV5-1,-,-,16,TGCGCCAGCAGCTTGGGTAGGGGGGCGCGTACAGATACGCAGTATTTT,CASSLGRGARTDTQYF
TRBJ1-1,TRBV2,-,-,12,TGTGCCACAGCGGGTTGGACCTTTGAAGCTTTCTTT,CATAGWTFEAFF
TRBJ2-3,TRBV7-3,-,-,14,TGTGCCAGCAGCCCGAACCCTAGCACAGATACGCAGTATTTT,CASSPNPSTDTQYF
TRBJ2-1,TRBV5-1,-,TRBD2,16,TGCGCCAGCAGCTTGATGACTAGCGGGGCGAACAATGAGCAGTTCTTC,CASSLMTSGANNEQFF
TRBJ2-1,TRBV4-1,-,TRBD2,17,TGCGCCAGCAGCCAACTACTAGCGGGGGGCAACTACAATGAGCAGTTCTTC,CASSQLLAGGNYNEQFF
TRBJ1-5,TRBV12-3/TRBV12-4,-,TRBD1,13,TGTGCCAGCACTGGGACAGGCAATCAGCCCCAGCATTTT,CASTGTGNQPQHF
TRBJ2-3,TRBV3-1/TRBV3-2,-,TRBD2,18,TGTGCCAGCAGCCGCAGGCTAGCGGGGGGGACTAGCACAGATACGCAGTATTTT,CASSRRLAGGTSTDTQYF
TRBJ1-5,TRBV5-6,-,-,13,TGTGCCAGCAGCTGGGGGGATGGCCAGCCCCAGCATTTT,CASSWGDGQPQHF
TRBJ2-2,TRBV9,-,TRBD1,17,TGTGCCAGCAGCTCAACAGGGGGCCACAAGTGGGCCGGGGAGCTGTTTTTT,CASSSTGGHKWAGELFF
TRBJ2-3,TRBV6-1,-,-,12,TGTGCCAGCAGTGAGGTAACGTACACGCAGTATTTT,CASSEVTYTQYF
TRBJ2-6,TRBV2,few,-,15,TGTGCCAGCAGAGTAACAGGGACCGGGGCCAACGTCCTGACTTTC,CASRVTGTGANVLTF
TRBJ1-5,TRBV12-3/TRBV12-4,-,-,13,TGTGCCAGCAGACAGGGAGGCAATCAGCCCCAGCATTTT,CASRQGGNQPQHF
TRBJ2-2,TRBV18,-,TRBD2,16,TGTGCCAGCTCACCAAGGACTAGCGATCGCACCGGGGAGCTGTTTTTT,CASSPRTSDRTGELFF
TRBJ2-5,TRBV5-1,-,-,15,TGCGCCAGCAGTTCCGGGGGAGTGGCGGCGGGGACCCAGTACTTC,CASSSGGVAAGTQYF
TRBJ2-7,TRBV7-9,-,-,14,TGTGCCAGCAGCTCAACAGACAGAACCTACGAGCAGTACTTC,CASSSTDRTYEQYF
TRBJ1-6,TRBV5-6,-,-,15,TGTGCCAGCAGCGGTCCGGGACTCCCTAATTCACCCCTCCACTTT,CASSGPGLPNSPLHF
TRBJ2-1,TRBV24-1,-,TRBD1,17,TGTGCCACCAGTGATTTGAGGGGGCGGCTCGCCTACAATGAGCAGTTCTTC,CATSDLRGRLAYNEQFF
TRBJ2-5,TRBV9,-,-,13,TGTGCCAGCAGCGTAAACAGGGAAGAGACCCAGTACTTC,CASSVNREETQYF
TRBJ1-3,TRBV28,few,-,13,TGTGCCAGCAGTTCCAGCTCTGGAAACACCATATATTTT,CASSSSSGNTIYF
TRBJ2-7,TRBV18,-,TRBD2,15,TGTGCCAGCTCACAACGACTAGCGCCTCTTGGAGAGCAGTACTTC,CASSQRLAPLGEQYF
TRBJ1-5,TRBV20-1,-,-,15,TGCAGTGCTAGTAAACGGGCCGCGGGCAATCAGCCCCAGCATTTT,CSASKRAAGNQPQHF
TRBJ2-3,TRBV28,-,-,13,TGTGCCAGCAGTCCGACTTGGGCAGATACGCAGTATTTT,CASSPTWADTQYF
TRBJ2-7,TRBV7-9,medium-sized,TRBD2,14,TGTGCCAGCAGCTTAGTGGGGACTAGCGGCGAGCAGTACTTC,CASSLVGTSGEQYF
TRBJ1-5,TRBV2,-,-,14,TGTGCCAGCAGTGTGCATCCTAGCAATCAGCCCCAGCATTTT,CASSVHPSNQPQHF
TRBJ2-5,TRBV28,-,TRBD2,13,TGTGCCAGCACCATAGGGACGGGGGGAACCCAGTACTTC,CASTIGTGGTQYF
TRBJ1-2,TRBV28,-,-,12,TGTGCCAGCAGTTTGAGGGTGTCTGGCTACACCTTC,CASSLRVSGYTF
TRBJ1-2,TRBV2,-,-,13,TGTGCCAGCAGTGAAGCGGCGGATTTTGGCTACACCTTC,CASSEAADFGYTF
TRBJ2-2,TRBV24-1,-,TRBD1,18,TGTGCCACCAGTGACGGACAGGGAAAGTTCGCGAACACCGGGGAGCTGTTTTTT,CATSDGQGKFANTGELFF
TRBJ1-1,TRBV14,-,-,11,TGTGCCAGCAGCCACCGGGGGGGAGCTTTCTTT,CASSHRGGAFF
TRBJ1-2,TRBV9,-,-,15,TGTGCCAGCAGCGTAGGACAAGCCTTTAACTATGGCTACACCTTC,CASSVGQAFNYGYTF
TRBJ2-1,TRBV10-1,-,TRBD1,17,TGCGCCAGCAGTGGGACTCAGGGGGTAGAATCCTACAATGAGCAGTTCTTC,CASSGTQGVESYNEQFF
TRBJ2-7,TRBV19,-,TRBD1,17,TGTGCCAGTAGTACCTACACTACGGGACAGGCGACCTACGAGCAGTACTTC,CASSTYTTGQATYEQYF
TRBJ1-2,TRBV6-5,-,-,11,TGTGCCAGCAGTCAGGGATACGGCTACACCTTC,CASSQGYGYTF
TRBJ2-3,TRBV18,-,-,15,TGTGCCAGCTCACCAGGGAGAGGGTCCACAGATACGCAGTATTTT,CASSPGRGSTDTQYF
TRBJ2-6,TRBV19,-,-,15,TGTGCCAGTAGTGCAGGGGTTTTGGGGGCCAACGTCCTGACTTTC,CASSAGVLGANVLTF
TRBJ2-5,TRBV4-2,-,TRBD1,16,TGTGCCAGCAGCCATGCCGGGACAGGGGACCAAGAGACCCAGTACTTC,CASSHAGTGDQETQYF
TRBJ1-3,TRBV5-4,-,-,14,TGTGCCAGCAGCTTTGGCAGAACTGGAAACACCATATATTTT,CASSFGRTGNTIYF
TRBJ2-1,TRBV29-1,-,-,13,TGCAGCGTTTTGTTACAGGGAAGGAATGAGCAGTTCTTC,CSVLLQGRNEQFF
TRBJ2-3,TRBV6-5,-,TRBD2,16,TGTGCCAGCAGTTACTCCGGACTAGCATCCAGTGATACGCAGTATTTT,CASSYSGLASSDTQYF
TRBJ1-3,TRBV4-1,-,-,16,TGCGCCAGCAGCCAGCCGGGACTGAGCTCTGGAAACACCATATATTTT,CASSQPGLSSGNTIYF
TRBJ2-7,TRBV28,-,-,16,TGTGCCAGCAAAGGGGAGGGGGCTAATGTAAGCTACGAGCAGTACTTC,CASKGEGANVSYEQYF